In its sample, the clone carrying this T cell receptor (beta chain) was seen many times. Its antigen is not identified. Deletions cut 6 bases from V and 4 bases from J, with 6 bases between. From germline, CDR1 is MNHNS and CDR2 SASEGT. CDR3 length equals 11 residues. This sample was included in a study of T-cell reconstitution after alpha-beta-depleted transplantation in children. TCRbeta library construction was performed incorporating unique molecular identifiers. TCRdb reanalysed the PCR reads using MiXCR and keeps one entry per CDR3 protein. This table holds roughly 300,000 distinct CDR3 sequences, around a tenth found once. Study-wide findings and caveats: Newly produced T cells mostly provided counts and TCRbeta diversity after one year, as hyperexpanded clones declined. Surviving recipient T cells and thymic progenitors underlay high day-60 TCRbeta diversity in some patients.

The sample here was peripheral blood, taken 180 days after TCRalphabeta/CD19-depleted stem cell transplant. This rearrangement joins TRBV6-1 to TRBJ1-2; D call uncertain. The sequence derives from a male patient aged 2 to 9 who had a stem cell transplant for chronic granulomatous disease, so the T cells may come from the graft donor. The DNA of the CDR3 is TGTGCCAGCAGGTTGTCCTATGGCTACACCTTC. Translation gives CASRLSYGYTF.